This TCR beta chain was identified in a study of STAT3 mutations in large granular lymphocyte leukemia. Germline V gene lookup returns CDR1 SGHKS and CDR2 YYEKEE (reference sequence). Trimming removed 6 bases from V and 7 bases from J; junction bases left unmatched: 20. CDR3 size: 18 residues. The protocol was immunoSEQ multiplex PCR, while the TCRdb copy is restricted to in-frame clones and leaves out a portion. The sample holds roughly 9,400 clones; around 90% are singletons and the top ten take 55% to 75%. Broader study findings: Every T-LGLL patient had at least one immunodominant TCRbeta clonotype.

On this clone itself: As yet, its antigen is unknown.

The sequenced sample was peripheral blood mononuclear cells. The chain couples TRBV5-5 to TRBJ1-5; 9 nucleotides line up with TRBD1. This receptor was identified in a man aged 60 to 69 with T-cell large granular lymphocyte leukemia. Some clones in this sample may be carry-over from other donors' samples. CDR3 coding DNA: TGTGCCAGCACCCGTTTGTCCCGGGACAGGGTAGTTACCCAGCCCCAGCATTTT. Encoded protein: CASTRLSRDRVVTQPQHF.